This TCR beta chain was documented in a study of cytomegalovirus exposure and HLA in healthy donors. About the research overall: Unique TCRs from HLA-typed donors, 75 million to 100 million of them, were held in an early data release.

The PCR contained 60 Vbeta and 13 Jbeta primers. Generated by immunoSEQ multiplex PCR, the TCRdb table keeps only in-frame clones and is missing some. The top ten clones hold 1.6% of a sample with 190,000 or so clones, roughly 80% of them seen once. Findings and caveats of the study: TRBV6-2, TRBV6-3 and some other V segments were excluded as indistinguishable. Previous analysis showed most TCR beta V segments were productive about 87% or about 30% of the time. A later analysis linked a missense variant in DCLRE1C to the trimming of TCR beta V and J genes.

Details on this clone: Antigen unknown.

Trimming removed 1 base from V and 5 bases from J, with 14 bases in between. This CDR3 is built from 16 residues. The germline V gene encodes CDR1 SNHLY and CDR2 FYNNEI. The chain joins TRBV2 to TRBJ2-2; the D gene is possibly TRBD2 (5 bases). This sequence was found in a man over 45 in good health and CMV-seronegative. The sample consisted of PBMCs. This CDR3 reads CASSEVRTSSTGELFF. DNA for the CDR3: TGTGCCAGCAGTGAAGTACGGACTTCGTCAACCGGGGAGCTGTTTTTT.